The source of this TCR beta chain is a study of vaccination and CD4 T cells after COVID-19. About the study: Convalescent donors: six male, four female; seven Caucasian, two Asian, one multiracial, two Hispanic.

Cultured CD4+ T cell DNA underwent sequencing with the Oncomine TCR Beta short-read assay. Someone extracted genomic DNA from cultured CD4+ T cells. Each CDR3 protein is one row after TCRdb ran MiXCR on the PCR reads. The sample holds around 15,000 distinct CDR3 sequences, roughly 60% seen once. Germline V gene data show CDR1 as SGHTA and CDR2 as FQGTGA. This CDR3 has 13 residues. The ends lost 5 bases at V and 6 bases at J; junction bases unmatched: 6. Concerning this clonotype: Its antigen is unidentified.

Study-wide results and limits: Post-vaccination reactive clonotypes (median roughly 35) did not differ significantly from post-infection (21). Reactive clone data from convalescent patients indicated a median of about 88% appearing only post-vaccination.

Regarding treatment: roughly ten-day PBMC culture with coronavirus spike peptide pools or control peptides (ViraFEST assay). The clonotype was recovered from a human donor who had recovered from COVID-19. The chain carries TRBV7-3 and TRBJ1-1; 7 bases fit TRBD1. Sequencing used CD4+ T cells from blood, cultured in vitro. CDR3 DNA sequence: TGTGCCAGCAGCCGAGACGGGACAGCTGAAGCTTTCTTT. Encoded protein: CASSRDGTAEAFF. Filled out from reference TRBV7-3 and TRBJ1-1, the complete variable domain reads GAGVSQTPSNKVTEKGKYVELRCDPISGHTALYWYRQSLGQGPEFLIYFQGTGAADDSGLPNDRFFAVRPEGSVSTLKIQRTERGDSAVYLCASSRDGTAEAFFGQGTRLTVV.